This T cell receptor (beta chain) was obtained from a study of CD8 T cells in ankylosing spondylitis. Points from the study as a whole: CD8+ disease-linked clones were present at relatively low frequencies in blood. There was a TCR beta motif, made of several highly homologous variants, that appeared characteristic of ankylosing spondylitis blood.

Each CDR3 protein gets one entry after TCRdb re-called the 5' RACE reads with MiXCR. The table has about 840,000 distinct CDR3 sequences, 12% seen once; the top ten hold 0.45% to 0.6%. About this clonotype itself: What it binds is not known.

This TCR was recovered from a male donor with ankylosing spondylitis. Sequencing was performed on blood, either unsorted or a sorted T cell fraction (not recorded which).

CDR3 in amino acids: CASTRREGGDHSYNEQFF. CDR3 DNA sequence: TGTGCCAGCACCCGAAGGGAGGGAGGGGACCATTCCTACAATGAGCAGTTCTTC. The chain carries TRBV11-2 and TRBJ2-1, with 7 bases fitting TRBD2. V lost 7 bases and J lost 1; bases outside the gene matches: 16. CDR1 is SGHAT and CDR2 is FQNNGV in the germline V gene. The CDR3 is 18 amino acids.